This entry lists 24 T cell receptor beta chains sequenced from one sample in a study of PD-1 blockade in classical Hodgkin lymphoma. TCRdb's table, derived via immunoSEQ multiplex PCR, lists solely in-frame clones and lacks some. The sample includes fewer than 40,000 clones, around 90% of them seen just once. Regarding time point: newly diagnosed, previously untreated cHL patient sample. Purification of CD4+ T cells from thawed PBMCs was performed via magnetic negative selection. Material for sequencing was CD4+ T cells from blood. These receptors came from a human donor with classical Hodgkin lymphoma.

V usage is TRBV11-3 and J usage is TRBJ2-1; 11 positions agree with TRBD2. The junction had 4 bases not matched to a gene; V was cut back by 2 bases and J by 7 bases. The CDR3 has 15 amino acids. The germline V gene encodes CDR1 SGHNT and CDR2 YENEEA. CDR3 residues: CASSLLAGGRNEQFF. The CDR3 region has the DNA TGTGCCAGCAGCTTACTAGCGGGAGGCAGAAATGAGCAGTTCTTC.

The V call is TRBV5-1, the J call TRBJ2-7; a possible D gene is TRBD2 (5 bases). Trimming took 0 bases from V and 7 from J, leaving 14 bases between them. Germline CDR1 reads SGHRS; CDR2 reads YFSETQ. This CDR3 has 14 amino acids. The CDR3 bases are TGCGCCAGCAGCTTGGGTCAGGCCTGGGAGGAGCAGTACTTC. Translation: CASSLGQAWEEQYF.

V and J are TRBV5-5 and TRBJ1-3; 8 bases are a match to TRBD1. V dropped 4 bases and J dropped 3; count of bases not matched to a gene: 6. The CDR3 covers 15 residues. Germline V gives CDR1 SGHKS, CDR2 YYEKEE (reference sequence). The CDR3 spells CASSETGAYGNTIYF. Written as DNA, the CDR3 is TGTGCCAGCAGCGAGACAGGGGCTTATGGAAACACCATATATTTT.

The chain recombines TRBV11-2 with TRBJ2-5, with a weak D call TRBD2 (5 bases). Deletions cut 6 bases from V and 3 bases from J, with 8 bases between. Looked up from germline, CDR1 is SGHAT and CDR2 is FQNNGV. This CDR3 has 12 amino acids. CDR3 region: CASRSGEETQYF. The CDR3 DNA reads TGTGCCAGCAGATCCGGGGAAGAGACCCAGTACTTC.

This CDR3 reads CASSVLGSSGDNEQFF. CDR3 nucleotide sequence: TGTGCCAGCAGCGTACTGGGGTCTAGCGGGGACAATGAGCAGTTCTTC. The chain combines TRBV9 with TRBJ2-1, with 9 bases that match TRBD2. Germline V CDR1 and CDR2: SGDLS, YYNGEE. The V segment lost 1 base and the J segment 5 bases; nucleotides outside the gene matches: 7. This CDR3 is built from 16 residues.

This rearrangement joins TRBV2 to TRBJ2-5; D is undetermined. The V gene lost 0 bases and the J gene lost 4 bases, with 3 bases spanning the gap. CDR3 length: 12 amino acids. Germline V lookup: CDR1 SNHLY, CDR2 FYNNEI. The CDR3 loop reads CASSEAAETQYF. Written as DNA, the CDR3 is TGTGCCAGCAGTGAAGCGGCAGAGACCCAGTACTTC.

This clone was recorded once. This chain connects TRBV28 to TRBJ1-2; TRBD1 matches 11 bases. V trimming: 5 bases; J trimming: 3 bases; junction bases outside the gene matches: 11. CDR3 length: 17 amino acids. In germline, CDR1 is MDHEN, CDR2 SYDVKM. The CDR3 DNA reads as TGTGCCAGCAGTCAATTTTCCGGGACAGGGGGTGACTATGGCTACACCTTC. It codes for CASSQFSGTGGDYGYTF.

This rearrangement joins TRBV13 to TRBJ1-5; no firm D call. The germline gives CDR1 PRHDT, CDR2 FYEKMQ (reference sequence). This CDR3 contains 15 residues. V dropped 3 bases and J dropped 2 bases, with 11 bases sitting between them. CDR3 region: CASSLSRQRNQPQHF. The CDR3 nucleotides read TGTGCCAGCAGCTTGAGCCGGCAACGCAATCAGCCCCAGCATTTT.

The chain has TRBV28 and TRBJ2-7, with D perhaps matching TRBD2 (6 bases). The CDR3 contains 12 residues. Deletions cut 6 bases from V and 6 bases from J, with 12 bases between. Germline V gene sequence: CDR1 MDHEN, CDR2 SYDVKM. CDR3 DNA: TGTGCCAGCAGAGAGGGAGGACGCGAGCAGTACTTC. Translating it yields CASREGGREQYF.

The chain links TRBV28 to TRBJ2-7; no reliable D call. The CDR3 length is 13 residues. The germline V and J ends were trimmed by 2 bases and 3 bases, with 8 bases remaining between them. Germline CDR1 MDHEN, CDR2 SYDVKM. CDR3 nucleotide sequence: TGTGCCAGCAGTTTAGGTAGTCTCTACGAGCAGTACTTC. Translated, it gives CASSLGSLYEQYF.

The chain combines TRBV27 with TRBJ1-5; possible D gene TRBD1, 5 bases. Per germline, CDR1 MNHEY and CDR2 SMNVEV (reference sequence). This CDR3 is built from 13 residues. Trimming removed 2 bases at V and 7 bases at J, with 9 bases between. CDR3 DNA sequence: TGTGCCAGCAGTTTAAACGGGGACCAGCCCCAGCATTTT. Its protein product is CASSLNGDQPQHF.

The chain uses TRBV28 and TRBJ2-1, with 9 bases identical to TRBD2. Germline loops: CDR1 MDHEN, CDR2 SYDVKM. Germline trimming cut 6 bases from V and 8 bases from J; bases unmatched to any gene: 11. CDR3 length equals 15 residues. The CDR3 nucleotides read TGTGCCAGCAGCCTATGGGGCGGGAGGGCCTATGAGCAGTTCTTC. Translating gives CASSLWGGRAYEQFF. The variable domain in full, with the rest retrieved from reference TRBV28 and TRBJ2-1, is DVKVTQSSRYLVKRTGEKVFLECVQDMDHENMFWYRQDPGLGLRLIYFSYDVKMKEKGDIPEGYSVSREKKERFSLILESASTNQTSMYLCASSLWGGRAYEQFFGPGTRLTVL.

The V call is TRBV7-9, the J call TRBJ1-1; D is unresolved. This CDR3 region has 13 residues. V was pared by 9 bases and J by 1 base, with 12 bases between. From germline, CDR1 is SEHNR and CDR2 FQNEAQ (reference sequence). The CDR3 loop is CASLFTANTEAFF. The CDR3 nucleotides read TGTGCCAGTTTATTCACAGCGAACACTGAAGCTTTCTTT.

The rearrangement links TRBV11-3 to TRBJ1-2; D might be TRBD1 (5 bases). The length of the CDR3 is 12 residues. Germline lookup yields CDR1 SGHNT and CDR2 YENEEA. Trimming took 0 bases from V and 7 from J, leaving 6 bases between them. CDR3 nucleotides: TGTGCCAGCAGCTTAGATGGGGGTGGCTACACCTTC. Translation gives CASSLDGGGYTF.

The sample holds a few counts of this clone. This chain uses TRBV15 with TRBJ1-2; the D gene is possibly TRBD1 (6 bases). Trimming took off 0 bases at V and 4 bases at J, with 12 bases between the two ends. CDR3 length equals 15 residues. Per germline, CDR1 LNHNV and CDR2 YYDKDF (reference sequence). The CDR3, as DNA: TGTGCCACCAGCAGAGAGGGTCTACAGGGCTATGGCTACACCTTC. Translating gives CATSREGLQGYGYTF.

The chain uses TRBV2 and TRBJ2-5; no clear D. The V gene's germline CDR1 is SNHLY and CDR2 FYNNEI. This CDR3 is built from 14 residues. V was pared by 7 bases and J by 2 bases, with 14 bases between. CDR3 sequence reads: CASMKELTQETQYF. Here the CDR3 DNA reads TGTGCCAGCATGAAGGAGCTTACACAAGAGACCCAGTACTTC.

This clone has a single count. This chain uses TRBV6-1 with TRBJ1-4; TRBD1 is a possible D gene (5 bases). This CDR3 has 14 amino acids. Looked up from germline, CDR1 is MNHNS and CDR2 is SASEGT. Trimming removed 1 base at V and 10 bases at J, with 13 bases between. This chain's CDR3 is CASSEGGGTLKLFF. As DNA, the CDR3 is TGTGCCAGCAGTGAAGGGGGGGGGACCCTAAAACTGTTTTTT.

The rearrangement uses TRBV5-1 and TRBJ2-1; TRBD2 matches 9 bases. The CDR3 runs to 16 residues. Trimming removed 0 bases from V and 8 bases from J; junction bases left unmatched: 9. CDR1 SGHRS and CDR2 YFSETQ come from the germline V gene. CDR3 protein: CASSLGAGGPSDEQFF. In DNA form, the CDR3 reads TGCGCCAGCAGCTTGGGGGCGGGAGGGCCATCAGATGAGCAGTTCTTC.

This clone appeared once. The CDR3 DNA sequence: TGCGCCAGCAGCTCGAGACAGGGGGATTCACCCCTCCACTTT. Its protein product is CASSSRQGDSPLHF. The chain recombines TRBV5-1 with TRBJ1-6, with 9 bases that match TRBD1. The germline CDR1 and CDR2 sequences are SGHRS and YFSETQ. The CDR3 runs 14 residues. V trimming: 3 bases; J trimming: 8 bases; junction bases outside the gene matches: 3.

This clone was observed once. The rearrangement joins TRBV10-3 to TRBJ2-7, with TRBD1 matching over 10 bases. V gave up 6 bases and J gave up 4 bases; unmatched junction bases: 3. CDR3 length: 13 amino acids. Germline CDR1 ENHRY, CDR2 SYGVKD. DNA of the CDR3: TGTGCCATCAGGGGACAGGGGCTATACGAGCAGTACTTC. This sequence encodes CAIRGQGLYEQYF.

Of note for this clone: Mismatch with germline at one junction end may stem from a read error. The CDR3 loop is CASSLGATDTQYF. DNA of the CDR3: TGTGCCAGCAGTTTGGGGGCTACAGATACGCAGTATTTT. The V and J genes are TRBV5-5 and TRBJ2-3; weak D call: TRBD1 (6 bases). CDR3 length: 13 residues. CDR1 is SGHKS and CDR2 is YYEKEE in the germline V gene (reference sequence).

This chain joins TRBV5-1 and TRBJ2-2, with a tentative D call TRBD1 (6 bases). V dropped 0 bases and J dropped 3 bases, with 9 bases sitting between them. Germline CDR1 SGHRS, CDR2 YFSETQ. This CDR3 contains 15 residues. The CDR3 sequence is CASSLGGPHTGELFF. The CDR3 coding sequence is TGCGCCAGCAGCTTGGGGGGGCCTCACACCGGGGAGCTGTTTTTT.

This clone was picked up one time. V is TRBV5-1 and J is TRBJ2-5; 10 bases align to TRBD1. This CDR3 comprises 16 residues. J gave up 5 bases and V 4 bases, and 11 bases lay outside the gene matches. Germline V lookup: CDR1 SGHRS, CDR2 YFSETQ. For the CDR3, the DNA is TGCGCCAGCAGCCCCATAGGACAGGGGGATGGGGAGACCCAGTACTTC. This sequence encodes CASSPIGQGDGETQYF. The full variable domain, rest sourced from reference TRBV5-1 and TRBJ2-5, is KAGVTQTPRYLIKTRGQQVTLSCSPISGHRSVSWYQQTPGQGLQFLFEYFSETQRNKGNFPGRFSGRQFSNSRSEMNVSTLELGDSALYLCASSPIGQGDGETQYFGPGTRLLVL.

This chain links TRBV10-3 with TRBJ2-2; 11 nucleotides align to TRBD2. Germline loops: CDR1 ENHRY, CDR2 SYGVKD. This CDR3 region has 16 residues. Trimming at V came to 4 bases and at J to 6 bases, leaving 7 bases not matched to a gene. The CDR3 reads CAISATSGNPPGELFF. CDR3 in DNA: TGTGCCATCAGTGCGACTAGCGGGAACCCCCCCGGGGAGCTGTTTTTT.